This T cell receptor (beta chain) emerged from a study of T cell responses to AZD1222 COVID-19 vaccine. Findings of the study overall: Baseline serology detected seropositivity in only a handful of AZD1222 recipients. It was only after the peak T cell response that any repertoires were sampled.

Germline CDR1 reads SQVTM; CDR2 reads ANQGSEA. CDR3 size: 11 residues. The J segment lost 8 bases and the V segment lost 7 bases, leaving 5 bases of the junction unmatched. Produced via immunoSEQ multiplex PCR; TCRdb's table is partial and in-frame only. The repertoire holds about 150,000 clones, with roughly 92% as singletons. On this clone: Antigen unknown.

The chain uses TRBV29-1 and TRBJ2-4; 7 bases match TRBD1. The TCR comes from an adult in good health. The sequenced sample was peripheral blood, obtained on day 0 of AZD1222 vaccination. Here the CDR3 DNA reads TGCAGCGCCTACAGGGGTGACATTCAGTACTTC. Its translation is CSAYRGDIQYF.